This is a list of T cell receptor beta chains from one sample in a study of T cell responses to AZD1222 COVID-19 vaccine. Produced via immunoSEQ multiplex PCR; TCRdb's table is partial and in-frame only. The profile shows some 120,000 clones, roughly 87% of them singletons. Sequencing was performed on peripheral blood, taken on day 0 of AZD1222 vaccination. The origin of the receptors is an adult in good health. Both conserved end residues are part of each CDR3. A D gene is named only where the DNA matches it firmly. Size tells how often a clone was seen (once, few, many) or the class of an expanded clone, and some rows leave it out.

D,size,V,J,CDR3,DNA
-,-,TRBV6-5,TRBJ2-7,CASSPSRDGYEQYF,TGTGCCAGCAGTCCGAGCCGGGACGGCTACGAGCAGTACTTC
-,-,TRBV6-1,TRBJ1-5,CASSEWPGQPQHF,TGTGCCAGCAGTGAATGGCCCGGGCAGCCCCAGCATTTT
-,-,TRBV5-6,TRBJ1-1,CASSRDYTEAFF,TGTGCCAGCAGCCGGGATTACACTGAAGCTTTCTTT
-,once,TRBV6-5,TRBJ2-2,CASSYSEQINTGELFF,TGTGCCAGCAGTTACTCGGAGCAGATTAACACCGGGGAGCTGTTTTTT
TRBD1,-,TRBV6-1,TRBJ1-1,CASSEGRGTEAFF,TGTGCCAGCAGTGAGGGCAGGGGGACTGAAGCTTTCTTT
-,-,TRBV15,TRBJ2-7,CATSRDHSGEQYF,TGTGCCACCAGCAGAGATCATTCGGGTGAGCAGTACTTC
TRBD1,-,TRBV28,TRBJ1-1,CASSSPDRENTEAFF,TGTGCCAGCAGTTCCCCGGACAGGGAGAACACTGAAGCTTTCTTT
-,once,TRBV7-2,TRBJ1-5,CASSLASGSAQPQHF,TGTGCCAGCAGCTTAGCCTCGGGTTCAGCGCAGCCCCAGCATTTT
TRBD1,-,TRBV6-2/TRBV6-3,TRBJ1-1,CASSFKGTGQNTEAFF,TGTGCCAGCAGCTTCAAAGGGACAGGCCAAAACACTGAAGCTTTCTTT
-,-,TRBV4-1,TRBJ1-1,CASSQEPGTWNTEAFF,TGCGCCAGCAGCCAAGAACCCGGGACATGGAACACTGAAGCTTTCTTT
TRBD1,-,TRBV6-5,TRBJ1-1,CASSYPTGSSTEAFF,TGTGCCAGCAGTTACCCGACAGGGAGTTCCACTGAAGCTTTCTTT
-,-,TRBV5-1,TRBJ2-7,CASSLQGREQYF,TGCGCCAGCAGCTTGCAGGGTAGGGAGCAGTACTTC
-,-,TRBV19,TRBJ2-1,CASSIARWSSYNEQFF,TGTGCCAGTAGTATTGCGAGATGGAGCTCCTACAATGAGCAGTTCTTC
TRBD1,once,TRBV27,TRBJ1-2,CASSSLQGRIPTSYGYTF,TGTGCCAGCAGTTCCTTACAGGGGCGCATACCCACCTCGTATGGCTACACCTTC
-,-,TRBV7-2,TRBJ2-1,CASSPRRWGTYNEQFF,TGTGCCAGCAGCCCTAGGAGGTGGGGGACCTACAATGAGCAGTTCTTC
-,-,TRBV6-5,TRBJ1-2,CASRGHGGANGYTF,TGTGCCAGCAGGGGCCATGGCGGAGCGAATGGCTACACCTTC
-,-,TRBV27,TRBJ1-1,CASSRGRALNTEAFF,TGTGCCAGCAGTAGGGGGAGGGCCCTGAACACTGAAGCTTTCTTT
-,-,TRBV18,TRBJ2-3,CASSRPPSDTQYF,TGTGCCAGCTCACGGCCCCCCTCCGATACGCAGTATTTT
-,-,TRBV5-6,TRBJ1-1,CASSPKGGTVTEAFF,TGTGCCAGCAGCCCGAAGGGGGGCACGGTCACTGAAGCTTTCTTT
-,-,TRBV3-1/TRBV3-2,TRBJ1-1,CASSQLGPAEAFF,TGTGCCAGCAGCCAACTCGGACCAGCTGAAGCTTTCTTT
-,-,TRBV3-1/TRBV3-2,TRBJ2-5,CASSAPRHNGAETQYF,TGTGCCAGCAGCGCGCCCCGGCACAACGGGGCAGAGACCCAGTACTTC
TRBD1,-,TRBV5-1,TRBJ1-2,CASSLGTGPNYGYTF,TGCGCCAGCAGCCTCGGGACAGGGCCCAACTATGGCTACACCTTC
-,-,TRBV15,TRBJ1-2,CATSSTVRVSRDYGYTF,TGTGCCACCAGCAGTACGGTAAGGGTGAGCCGGGACTATGGCTACACCTTC
TRBD1,-,TRBV19,TRBJ2-7,CASSIGQGAVYEQYF,TGTGCCAGTAGTATCGGACAGGGGGCGGTTTACGAGCAGTACTTC
-,-,TRBV19,TRBJ2-5,CASSLIGGETQYF,TGTGCCAGTAGTCTCATAGGCGGTGAGACCCAGTACTTC
-,-,TRBV19,TRBJ1-5,CASSIVYQPQHF,TGTGCCAGTAGTATCGTTTATCAGCCCCAGCATTTT
-,few,TRBV18,TRBJ1-5,CASSPLGGENQPQHF,TGTGCCAGCTCACCACTAGGGGGGGAAAATCAGCCCCAGCATTTT
TRBD2,-,TRBV6-1,TRBJ2-2,CASSERLAGVAGELFF,TGTGCCAGCAGTGAAAGGCTAGCGGGGGTAGCCGGGGAGCTGTTTTTT
-,-,TRBV29-1,TRBJ1-2,CSVDPDEAYGYTF,TGCAGCGTTGATCCGGACGAGGCCTATGGCTACACCTTC
-,once,TRBV21-1,TRBJ2-7,CASSKDSRGPYHISPYEQYF,TGTGCCAGCAGCAAAGACTCCAGGGGGCCCTACCATATCTCCCCCTACGAGCAGTACTTC
TRBD1,-,TRBV7-8,TRBJ1-3,CASSSWTEDRGWVFGGNTIYF,TGTGCCAGCAGCTCCTGGACAGAGGACAGGGGTTGGGTATTCGGTGGAAACACCATATATTTT
-,-,TRBV23-1,TRBJ2-3,CASSRPPRTDTQYF,TGCGCCAGTTCGAGGCCCCCCAGGACAGATACGCAGTATTTT
TRBD1,-,TRBV10-3,TRBJ2-6,CAISESDRSSGANVLTF,TGTGCCATCAGTGAGTCGGACAGGAGCTCTGGGGCCAACGTCCTGACTTTC
-,-,TRBV6-5,TRBJ1-5,CASRATGGGNQPQHF,TGTGCCAGCAGAGCAACAGGAGGAGGAAATCAGCCCCAGCATTTT
-,-,TRBV4-1,TRBJ2-3,CASSVSGRGRSTDTQYF,TGCGCCAGCAGCGTCTCTGGGAGGGGGCGAAGCACAGATACGCAGTATTTT
TRBD1,once,TRBV30,TRBJ2-3,CATGQGEVTDTQYF,TGTGCCACGGGACAGGGAGAGGTCACAGATACGCAGTATTTT
TRBD1,-,TRBV6-1,TRBJ1-1,CASSKDRARNGATEAFF,TGTGCCAGCAGTAAAGACAGGGCCCGAAATGGGGCCACTGAAGCTTTCTTT
TRBD1,-,TRBV4-2,TRBJ1-2,CASRNTGDYGYTF,TGTGCCAGCAGAAATACAGGGGACTATGGCTACACCTTC
TRBD2,once,TRBV19,TRBJ2-1,CASSIEAGGWSSYNEQFF,TGTGCCAGTAGTATAGAAGCGGGGGGCTGGAGCTCCTACAATGAGCAGTTCTTC
-,once,TRBV11-2,TRBJ1-1,CASSRGAGEAFF,TGTGCCAGCAGCAGAGGGGCAGGGGAGGCTTTCTTT
-,-,TRBV11-2,TRBJ1-1,CASSSPRGGTEAFF,TGTGCCAGCAGCTCACCGAGGGGGGGCACTGAAGCTTTCTTT
-,-,TRBV5-1,TRBJ2-3,CASSSNLGLRGDTQYF,TGCGCCAGCAGCTCAAACCTCGGGCTGCGTGGAGATACGCAGTATTTT